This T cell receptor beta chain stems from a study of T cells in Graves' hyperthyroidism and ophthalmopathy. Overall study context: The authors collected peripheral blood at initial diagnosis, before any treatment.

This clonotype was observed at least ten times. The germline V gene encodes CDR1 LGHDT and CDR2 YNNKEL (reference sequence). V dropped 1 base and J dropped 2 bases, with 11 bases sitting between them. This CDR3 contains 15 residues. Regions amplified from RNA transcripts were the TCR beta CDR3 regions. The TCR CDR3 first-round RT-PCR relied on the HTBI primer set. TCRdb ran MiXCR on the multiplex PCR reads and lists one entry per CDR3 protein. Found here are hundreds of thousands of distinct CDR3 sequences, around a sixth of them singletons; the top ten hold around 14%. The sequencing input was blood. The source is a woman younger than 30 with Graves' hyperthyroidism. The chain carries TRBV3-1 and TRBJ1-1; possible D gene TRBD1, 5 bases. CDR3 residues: CASSQGRGTNTEAFF. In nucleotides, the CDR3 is TGTGCCAGCAGCCAAGGCCGGGGGACTAACACTGAAGCTTTCTTT.